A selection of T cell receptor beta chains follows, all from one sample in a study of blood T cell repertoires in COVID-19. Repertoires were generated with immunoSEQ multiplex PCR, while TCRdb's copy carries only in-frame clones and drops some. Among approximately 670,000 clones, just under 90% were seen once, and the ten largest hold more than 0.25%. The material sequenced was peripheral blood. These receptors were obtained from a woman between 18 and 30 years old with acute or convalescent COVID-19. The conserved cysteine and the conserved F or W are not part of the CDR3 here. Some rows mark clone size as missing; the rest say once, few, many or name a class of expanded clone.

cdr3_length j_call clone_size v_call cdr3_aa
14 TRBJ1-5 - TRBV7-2 ASSLGSRVDNQPQH
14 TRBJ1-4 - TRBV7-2 ASGRGVPNTNEKLF
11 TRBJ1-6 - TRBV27 ASSPRGNSPLH
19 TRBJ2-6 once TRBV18 ASSHRAPTGTGDSGANVLT
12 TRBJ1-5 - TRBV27 ASSFQGIGQPQH
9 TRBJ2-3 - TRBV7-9 ASSFADTQY
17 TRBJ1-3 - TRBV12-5 ASAGLAGDRMPSGNTIY
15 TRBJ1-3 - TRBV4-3 ASSQRDRAHSGNTIY
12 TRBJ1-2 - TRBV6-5 ASSLGGGLRGYT
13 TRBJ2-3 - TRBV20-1 SASKRGPSTDTQY
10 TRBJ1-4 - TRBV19 ASSIVGEKLF
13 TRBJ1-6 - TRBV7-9 ASSLDTAHNSPLH
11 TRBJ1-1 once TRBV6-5 ASSPQNRAITF
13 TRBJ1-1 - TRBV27 ASSLSGAMNTEAF
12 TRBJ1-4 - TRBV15 ATSSPRGAEKLF
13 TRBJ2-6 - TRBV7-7 ASSLDSSGANVLT
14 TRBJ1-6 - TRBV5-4 ASSLGPGQGSTPLH
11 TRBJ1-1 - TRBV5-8 ASSLEISGGAF
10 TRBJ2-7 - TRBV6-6 ASSYSQQEQY
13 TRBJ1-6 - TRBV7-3 ASREAMADNSPLH
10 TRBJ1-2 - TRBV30 AQGMADYGYT
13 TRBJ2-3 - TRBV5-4 ASSPPGQGADTQY
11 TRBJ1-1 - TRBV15 ATSTRQGTEAF
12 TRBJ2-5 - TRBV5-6 ASSPLTRRETQY
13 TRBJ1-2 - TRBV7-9 ASSPPGASLYGYT
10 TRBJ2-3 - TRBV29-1 SVEAGTDTQY
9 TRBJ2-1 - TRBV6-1 ASSEIAQQF
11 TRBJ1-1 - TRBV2 ASRDSPSTRAF